The text below deals with one T cell receptor beta chain. The antigen is undetermined. Then a second PCR, running roughly 7 to 11 cycles, was carried out with a sample-barcoded 5' primer and a J-beta primer mix. TCRdb reprocessed the 5' RACE reads via MiXCR and lists one record per CDR3 protein. Altogether roughly 1,800,000 distinct CDR3 sequences are present, less than 50% being singletons, with the ten largest covering approximately 2.1%. This specimen belongs to a study of blood T cells in healthy people across ages. Study outcomes and limitations: Significant beta diversity loss was already apparent by age approximately 40, declining roughly linearly. With naive T cell percentage, TCR beta diversity showed a strong correlation. CMV infection status of these donors was not known.

A minimum of 6 million PBMCs was isolated per sample. The germline gives CDR1 MNHNY, CDR2 SVGAGI (reference sequence). The CDR3 is made up of 14 amino acids. The sample comprised blood. The chain links TRBV6-6 to TRBJ2-4; 8 bases line up with TRBD1. The better agreement between TRBJ2-7 and the DNA end casts doubt on the J call. This TCR derives from a woman aged 40 to 50 in good health. CDR3 in amino acids: CASSYTGQDNEQYF. The CDR3 region has the DNA TGTGCCAGCAGTTACACGGGACAGGACAACGAGCAGTACTTC.